This T cell receptor (beta chain) appears in the sequencing data of a study of T cells in Graves' hyperthyroidism and ophthalmopathy. The study's findings and limits: Most thyroid clonotypes expanded above 0.001 were also detected in blood. Median prediction lead before ophthalmopathy onset was 5.5 to 7 months with the model. In the analysis, a 13 V-J model separated ophthalmopathy from stable hyperthyroidism.

The CDR3 regions of TCR beta were amplified from RNA transcripts. TCR CDR3 underwent first-round RT-PCR with the HTBI primer set. One entry per CDR3 protein results from TCRdb running MiXCR on the multiplex PCR reads. The table has around 600,000 distinct CDR3 sequences, about 45% seen once; the top ten hold under 8%. For this clonotype: No antigen is known for it.

CDR3 length equals 14 residues. The germline V gene encodes CDR1 SQVTM and CDR2 ANQGSEA. Trimming left V 4 bases short and J 0 bases short, with 13 bases between. Patients with uncontrolled infections, other autoimmune diseases, pregnancy or lactation were excluded. The receptor's source is an adult man with Graves' disease, either hyperthyroidism or ophthalmopathy (not recorded which). The chain links TRBV29-1 to TRBJ2-7, with D perhaps matching TRBD1 (6 bases). The sample taken for sequencing was peripheral blood or thyroid tissue (not recorded which). CDR3 sequence: CSVVAGANSYEQYF. CDR3 DNA: TGCAGCGTTGTAGCAGGGGCGAACTCCTACGAGCAGTACTTC.